One sample yielded the 29 T cell receptor beta chains listed below, sequenced in a study of T-cell memory formation after mild COVID-19. MiXCR, applied by TCRdb to the 5' RACE reads, yields one record per CDR3 protein. The data contain fewer than 650,000 distinct CDR3 sequences, 20% to 25% of them singletons. The material sequenced was PBMCs or a T cell subset sorted from them (not recorded which). Every receptor here comes from an adult woman who had mild COVID-19 (a few samples of this study predate the infection). Cell type and time point are not known.

This clonotype was seen a few times. The CDR3 DNA follows: TGTGCCAGCAGTTACCCCAGGGCTAGCGGGTTGACGGGGGAGCTGTTTTTT. Translated: CASSYPRASGLTGELFF. The V call is TRBV6-5, the J call TRBJ2-2; 8 positions match TRBD2. V trimming: 2 bases; J trimming: 8 bases; junction bases outside the gene matches: 13. The V gene's germline CDR1 is MNHEY and CDR2 SVGAGI. The CDR3 is 17 residues long.

The J gene is TRBJ1-1, the V gene TRBV4-1; TRBD1 agrees at 10 bases. Germline assignment: CDR1 MGHRA and CDR2 YSYEKL. The ends lost 6 bases at V and 0 bases at J; junction bases unmatched: 13. The CDR3 is 18 residues long. The DNA for the CDR3 is TGCGCCAGCAGAACCTCCGGGACAGGGGAACTGCTGAACACTGAAGCTTTCTTT. Its protein is CASRTSGTGELLNTEAFF.

This chain uses TRBV6-2 or TRBV6-3 with TRBJ2-1; 7 bases agree with TRBD2. Germline V gives CDR1 MNHEY, CDR2 SVGEGT. The CDR3 consists of 16 residues. Trimming removed 5 bases from V and 13 bases from J; junction bases left unmatched: 20. For the CDR3, the DNA is TGTGCCAGCAGTAGCTCTGGGAGGGCATCGACGGGAGGACAGTTCTTC. Its protein is CASSSSGRASTGGQFF.

This clonotype was counted a few times. The rearrangement links TRBV7-2 to TRBJ2-5; 7 nucleotides line up with TRBD1. CDR1 is SGHTA and CDR2 is FQGNSA in the germline V gene. The V and J ends lost 3 bases and 1 base, in that order; junction bases with no gene match: 8. The CDR3 length is 16 residues. In DNA, the CDR3 is TGTGCCAGCAGCTTCCTACAGGGGAGTACCCAAGAGACCCAGTACTTC. The encoded protein is CASSFLQGSTQETQYF.

The V and J genes are TRBV6-1 and TRBJ2-3; 8 bases fit TRBD2. V gave up 4 bases and J gave up 3 bases; unmatched junction bases: 9. Germline assignment: CDR1 MNHNS and CDR2 SASEGT. The CDR3 has 16 amino acids. The CDR3 bases are TGTGCCAGCAGTGTTCCCGCGGGGGGCGGAACAGATACGCAGTATTTT. It translates to CASSVPAGGGTDTQYF.

This chain joins TRBV3-1 and TRBJ2-7, with 7 bases matching TRBD2. Looked up from germline, CDR1 is LGHDT and CDR2 is YNNKEL (reference sequence). The CDR3 spans 16 residues. Trimming cost V 0 bases and J 8 bases; bases outside gene matches: 13. DNA for the CDR3: TGTGCCAGCAGCCAAGAGGGATTGGGGAGGGGTATGAAGCAGTACTTC. This codes for CASSQEGLGRGMKQYF.

This clonotype was counted at least ten times. The J gene is TRBJ1-1, the V gene TRBV5-1; D unresolved. The CDR3 is 14 amino acids. Trimming cost V 6 bases and J 4 bases, with 16 bases left between them. The germline gives CDR1 SGHRS, CDR2 YFSETQ. As DNA, the CDR3 is TGCGCCAGCACCGCGGGTGGGCGGAGCACTGAAGCTTTCTTT. Translating it yields CASTAGGRSTEAFF.

This clonotype has only a few counts. The V and J genes are TRBV2 and TRBJ2-7, with D unresolved. The CDR3 is 10 residues long. Germline CDR1 and CDR2: SNHLY and FYNNEI. V lost 6 bases and J lost 12, with 12 bases in between. This CDR3 is CASRDFLTYF. The CDR3 DNA is TGTGCCAGCAGAGACTTCCTCACGTACTTC.

The chain uses TRBV20-1 and TRBJ2-1; maybe TRBD1 (5 bases). CDR3 length: 15 residues. Germline V lookup: CDR1 DFQATT, CDR2 SNEGSKA (reference sequence). Trimming took 5 bases from V and 5 from J, leaving 19 bases between them. CDR3 DNA sequence: TGCAGTGCTGCCCTGGGGCAGCTCACCGACAATGAGCAGTTCTTC. Protein product: CSAALGQLTDNEQFF.

In this sample, this clonotype turned up a few times. The chain uses TRBV12-3 or TRBV12-4 and TRBJ1-2, with 9 bases fitting TRBD1. CDR3 length equals 16 residues. Unmatched junction bases numbered 5, after V lost 3 bases and J lost 0 bases. The CDR3 DNA follows: TGTGCCAGCAGTTTCCAGCGACAGGGGGCTAACTATGGCTACACCTTC. It specifies CASSFQRQGANYGYTF.

This clonotype was picked up a small number of times. The V gene is TRBV27, the J gene TRBJ1-6, with D perhaps TRBD1 (5 bases). CDR1 is MNHEY and CDR2 is SMNVEV in the germline V gene (reference sequence). The ends were cut back, 0 bases at V and 3 bases at J, with 9 bases in the middle. The CDR3 covers 16 residues. Written as DNA, the CDR3 is TGTGCCAGCAGTTTATCGGCAGGGATCTATAATTCACCCCTCCACTTT. Translation: CASSLSAGIYNSPLHF.

A few counts support this clonotype. The gene calls are TRBV27 and TRBJ1-5; D is ambiguous. This CDR3 region has 14 residues. Germline CDR1 reads MNHEY; CDR2 reads SMNVEV (reference sequence). Trimming removed 3 bases at V and 6 bases at J, with 12 bases between. The CDR3 loop reads CASSLAHSAQPQHF. The CDR3 DNA is TGTGCCAGCAGTTTGGCCCACTCTGCTCAGCCCCAGCATTTT.

The rearrangement uses TRBV5-1 and TRBJ2-7, with a weak D call TRBD2 (5 bases). The CDR3 consists of 18 residues. Germline V gene data show CDR1 as SGHRS and CDR2 as YFSETQ. The V gene lost 0 bases and the J gene lost 5 bases, with 24 bases spanning the gap. CDR3 DNA: TGCGCCAGCAGCTTGGTTGTCGCGGGTGGGGAATCTGCCAACGAGCAGTACTTC. This gives the protein CASSLVVAGGESANEQYF.

This clonotype has more than one count but fewer than ten. The chain joins TRBV6-5 to TRBJ2-6; D might be TRBD2 (5 bases). The CDR3 has 15 residues. V lost 7 bases and J 2 bases, leaving 12 bases between the germline ends. Germline V CDR1 and CDR2: MNHEY, SVGAGI. CDR3 region: CASTPEGTGANVLTF. CDR3 nucleotide sequence: TGTGCCAGCACCCCCGAGGGTACTGGGGCCAACGTCCTGACTTTC.

This chain links TRBV24-1 with TRBJ2-7; D remains ambiguous. Germline assignment: CDR1 KGHDR and CDR2 SFDVKD. The CDR3 is 14 residues long. V lost 3 bases and J 0 bases, leaving 8 bases between the germline ends. The CDR3 sequence: CATSDQTSSYEQYF. The CDR3 DNA sequence: TGTGCCACCAGTGATCAAACAAGCTCCTACGAGCAGTACTTC.

The J gene is TRBJ2-1, the V gene TRBV29-1; no firm D call. The V gene lost 1 base and the J gene lost 2 bases, with 12 bases spanning the gap. Germline CDR1 reads SQVTM; CDR2 reads ANQGSEA. The CDR3 loop spans 15 amino acids. Here the CDR3 reads CSVEGIVGPYNEQFF. The DNA of the CDR3 is TGCAGCGTTGAAGGGATAGTTGGCCCCTACAATGAGCAGTTCTTC.

This clonotype was picked up a small number of times. The V gene is TRBV12-3 or TRBV12-4, the J gene TRBJ1-2; D gene uncertain. This CDR3 has 15 residues. Trimming pared 2 bases from V and 3 bases from J, leaving 13 bases between. The CDR3, as DNA: TGTGCCAGCAGTTTAAGCGCGGGTAGGGACTATGGCTACACCTTC. The encoded protein is CASSLSAGRDYGYTF.

This clonotype occurred a few times. The chain couples TRBV7-2 to TRBJ1-6, with D perhaps matching TRBD1 (6 bases). The ends were cut back, 2 bases at V and 9 bases at J, with 20 bases in the middle. This CDR3 comprises 17 residues. Germline V gene data show CDR1 as SGHTA and CDR2 as FQGNSA. The chain's CDR3 is CASSLFVSGARSSPLHF. The DNA for the CDR3 is TGTGCCAGCAGCTTATTCGTTTCAGGGGCTCGAAGTTCACCCCTCCACTTT.

In its sample, this clonotype was seen a few times. The chain couples TRBV29-1 to TRBJ2-1; 9 bases are a match to TRBD1. Germline trimming cut 5 bases from V and 0 bases from J; bases unmatched to any gene: 5. Germline CDR1 reads SQVTM; CDR2 reads ANQGSEA. CDR3 length equals 15 residues. The CDR3 DNA reads as TGCAGCGTTCACAGGGGGCATAGCTCCTACAATGAGCAGTTCTTC. Protein product: CSVHRGHSSYNEQFF.

The chain has TRBV4-3 and TRBJ2-3; no clear D. V lost 0 bases to trimming and J lost 1 base, with 5 bases between them. The CDR3 covers 14 residues. From germline, CDR1 is LGHNA and CDR2 YSLEER. The CDR3 DNA sequence: TGCGCCAGCAGCCAAGATTTCGGCACAGATACGCAGTATTTT. This codes for CASSQDFGTDTQYF.

This clonotype occurred a few times. The chain links TRBV27 to TRBJ1-2; TRBD1 matches at 8 bases. The CDR3 length is 15 residues. Germline lookup yields CDR1 MNHEY and CDR2 SMNVEV (reference sequence). V was clipped by 4 bases and J by 0 bases; unmatched bases: 4. The CDR3 nucleotides read TGTGCCAGCAGTTCATCGACAGGGGCTAACTATGGCTACACCTTC. This gives the protein CASSSSTGANYGYTF.

This chain joins TRBV3-1 and TRBJ1-2, with D perhaps TRBD1 (5 bases). Trimming cost V 7 bases and J 2 bases, with 14 bases left between them. Germline CDR1 is LGHDT and CDR2 is YNNKEL (reference sequence). The CDR3 is 14 residues long. The CDR3 spells CASNPDGQNYGYTF. The CDR3 DNA sequence: TGTGCCAGCAACCCCGACGGACAAAACTATGGCTACACCTTC. Based on the CDR3 plus reference TRBV3-1 and TRBJ1-2, the full variable domain is DTAVSQTPKYLVTQMGNDKSIKCEQNLGHDTMYWYKQDSKKFLKIMFSYNNKELIINETVPNRFSPKSPDKAHLNLHINSLELGDSAVYFCASNPDGQNYGYTFGSGTRLTVV.

The gene calls are TRBV10-3 and TRBJ1-5; D unresolved. The germline gives CDR1 ENHRY, CDR2 SYGVKD. Trimming cost V 3 bases and J 1 base, with 4 bases left between them. The CDR3 is made up of 13 amino acids. DNA for the CDR3: TGTGCCATCAGTGAAGGCAGCAATCAGCCCCAGCATTTT. This encodes CAISEGSNQPQHF.

The V call is TRBV20-1, the J call TRBJ1-2; D gene uncertain. V lost 4 bases to trimming and J lost 8 bases, with 14 bases between them. Germline V gene sequence: CDR1 DFQATT, CDR2 SNEGSKA (reference sequence). This CDR3 region has 12 residues. The CDR3 nucleotides read TGCAGTGCTACCCCCACCCACTGGGGCTACACCTTC. Translation gives CSATPTHWGYTF.

This sequence joins TRBV2 and TRBJ1-2; no clear D gene. This CDR3 has 13 amino acids. From germline, CDR1 is SNHLY and CDR2 FYNNEI. V gave up 8 bases and J gave up 2 bases, with 12 bases separating them. In DNA, the CDR3 is TGTGCCAGCGCCGAGGGCGGCAACTATGGCTACACCTTC. Its translation is CASAEGGNYGYTF.

V gene TRBV6-2 or TRBV6-3 combines with J gene TRBJ2-7, with a tentative D call TRBD2 (5 bases). The CDR3 length is 15 residues. Trimming removed 0 bases at V and 5 bases at J, with 14 bases between. Germline V lookup: CDR1 MNHEY, CDR2 SVGEGT. CDR3 nucleotide sequence: TGTGCCAGCAGTTACTCGAGTAGCCTAGCAGACGAGCAGTACTTC. Its protein product is CASSYSSSLADEQYF.

This sequence joins TRBV7-8 and TRBJ2-5; 10 bases line up with TRBD2. Trimming took 3 bases from V and 3 from J; bases not matched to a gene: 1. In germline, CDR1 is SGHVS, CDR2 FQNEAQ. This CDR3 region has 14 residues. CDR3 sequence reads: CASSLSGGEETQYF. The CDR3 nucleotides read TGTGCCAGCAGCTTGAGCGGGGGGGAAGAGACCCAGTACTTC.

This clonotype was seen only a few times. The chain recombines TRBV10-3 with TRBJ2-4, with 7 positions matching TRBD1. The CDR3 sequence is 16 residues long. Germline V gene data show CDR1 as ENHRY and CDR2 as SYGVKD. V was pared by 10 bases and J by 1 base, with 13 bases of the junction left unmatched. CDR3 protein: CATSDRVDLAKNIQYF. In DNA form, the CDR3 reads TGTGCCACGTCTGACAGGGTGGATTTGGCCAAAAACATTCAGTACTTC.

The chain uses TRBV6-5 and TRBJ2-3, with D possibly being TRBD2 (5 bases). CDR3 size: 16 residues. Germline loops: CDR1 MNHEY, CDR2 SVGAGI. V gave up 2 bases and J gave up 2 bases, with 14 bases separating them. DNA of the CDR3: TGTGCCAGCAGTTACGGCCTAGCAGAAAACACAGATACGCAGTATTTT. Translation gives CASSYGLAENTDTQYF.